The 26 T cell receptor beta chains reported below all come from one sample, sequenced in a study of blood T cell repertoires in COVID-19. Assay used: immunoSEQ multiplex PCR; TCRdb lists only in-frame clones, some missing. The data show about 120,000 clones, about four fifths seen once. Material: peripheral blood. These TCRs come from an elderly man with active or convalescent COVID-19.

The J gene is TRBJ2-1, the V gene TRBV5-6, with 9 nucleotides matching TRBD1. The CDR3 extends over 15 amino acids. From germline, CDR1 is SGHDT and CDR2 YYEEEE. V lost 5 bases to trimming and J lost 0 bases; unmatched junction nucleotides: 3. The CDR3: CASSWGQGSYNEQFF. Here the CDR3 DNA reads TGTGCCAGCAGTTGGGGACAGGGCTCCTACAATGAGCAGTTCTTC.

This clone was observed once. J is TRBJ2-3 and V is TRBV5-1; 8 bases map to TRBD1. Germline CDR1 and CDR2: SGHRS and YFSETQ. This CDR3 has 15 residues. V shed 2 bases, J shed 1 base, and the junction held 3 bases outside the gene matches. CDR3 sequence reads: CASSFMGQGTDTQYF. The DNA for the CDR3 is TGCGCCAGCAGCTTTATGGGACAGGGCACAGATACGCAGTATTTT.

The rearrangement joins TRBV25-1 to TRBJ1-4; no firm D call. V lost 1 base and J 5 bases, leaving 11 bases between the germline ends. Germline values: CDR1 MGHDK, CDR2 SYGVNS. The CDR3 contains 15 residues. The CDR3 sequence is CASSEFKYGNEKLFF. The CDR3 DNA reads TGTGCCAGCAGTGAATTTAAGTACGGGAATGAAAAACTGTTTTTT.

This clone was counted only a few times. This chain links TRBV7-8 with TRBJ1-5, with D possibly TRBD1 on 5 matching bases. CDR1 and CDR2 (germline): SGHVS, FQNEAQ. CDR3 size: 15 residues. V was pared by 1 base and J by 1 base, with 8 bases between. For the CDR3, the DNA is TGTGCCAGCAGCTTAGGGGGCCTGAGCAATCAGCCCCAGCATTTT. Translation: CASSLGGLSNQPQHF.

The J gene is TRBJ2-2, the V gene TRBV7-2; a weak D match, TRBD1 (6 bases). CDR3 length equals 16 residues. V was pared by 2 bases and J by 4 bases, with 14 bases between. The germline gives CDR1 SGHTA, CDR2 FQGNSA. CDR3 nucleotides: TGTGCCAGCAGCTTACCTTTTGAGACAGGCACCGGGGAGCTGTTTTTT. It translates to CASSLPFETGTGELFF.

The chain uses TRBV5-5 and TRBJ1-2; 10 nucleotides line up with TRBD1. J gave up 8 bases and V 4 bases, and 11 bases lay outside the gene matches. CDR3 length: 15 residues. From germline, CDR1 is SGHKS and CDR2 YYEKEE (reference sequence). The CDR3 protein is CASSHRQGASGGYTF. DNA for the CDR3: TGTGCCAGCAGCCACAGACAGGGGGCATCAGGCGGCTACACCTTC. Drawing the rest from reference TRBV5-5 and TRBJ1-2, the complete variable domain is DAGVTQSPTHLIKTRGQQVTLRCSPISGHKSVSWYQQVLGQGPQFIFQYYEKEERGRGNFPDRFSARQFPNYSSELNVNALLLGDSALYLCASSHRQGASGGYTFGSGTRLTVV.

This chain uses TRBV7-8 with TRBJ2-1; 10 bases match TRBD1. Germline values: CDR1 SGHVS, CDR2 FQNEAQ. J gave up 2 bases and V 5 bases, and 3 bases lay outside the gene matches. This CDR3 is 15 amino acids long. Here the CDR3 reads CASSRDRGPYNEQFF. CDR3 DNA sequence: TGTGCCAGCAGCCGGGACAGGGGACCCTACAATGAGCAGTTCTTC. Full variable domain (remainder filled in from reference TRBV7-8 and TRBJ2-1): GAGVSQSPRYKVAKRGQDVALRCDPISGHVSLFWYQQALGQGPEFLTYFQNEAQLDKSGLPSDRFFAERPEGSVSTLKIQRTQQEDSAVYLCASSRDRGPYNEQFFGPGTRLTVL.

The sample holds one count of this clone. The chain combines TRBV5-6 with TRBJ1-1; 9 nucleotides line up with TRBD1. Germline trimming cut 6 bases from V and 4 bases from J; bases unmatched to any gene: 13. The CDR3 spans 16 residues. Germline-derived CDR1 and CDR2 are SGHDT and YYEEEE. CDR3 loop: CASTPRNRGRVTEAFF. The CDR3, as DNA: TGTGCCAGCACCCCAAGGAACAGGGGGCGAGTCACTGAAGCTTTCTTT.

This chain joins TRBV3-1 (or the pseudogene TRBV3-2) and TRBJ1-6; 8 bases agree with TRBD1. Losses at the gene ends were 10 bases for V and 7 bases for J; bases not matched to a gene: 9. Germline CDR1 LGHDT, CDR2 YNNKEL (reference sequence). The CDR3 runs to 14 residues. The CDR3 DNA is TGTGCCACTAGGGGGGGACAGGCAAATTCACCCCTCCACTTT. Protein sequence: CATRGGQANSPLHF.

This chain joins TRBV29-1 and TRBJ1-1; TRBD1 matches 9 bases. Germline V gene sequence: CDR1 SQVTM, CDR2 ANQGSEA. This CDR3 contains 16 residues. Trimming removed 4 bases from V and 0 bases from J; junction bases left unmatched: 9. The CDR3 is CSVATDRGGVNTEAFF. The CDR3 bases are TGCAGCGTTGCAACTGACAGGGGGGGCGTGAACACTGAAGCTTTCTTT.

The rearrangement links TRBV7-3 to TRBJ2-3; 11 nucleotides line up with TRBD1. J was trimmed by 4 bases and V by 5 bases; bases with no gene match: 5. Germline V gene data show CDR1 as SGHTA and CDR2 as FQGTGA. The CDR3 sequence is 15 residues long. In DNA, the CDR3 is TGTGCCAGCAGCCCCGGGACAGGGGGAGCAGATACGCAGTATTTT. This encodes CASSPGTGGADTQYF.

This rearrangement joins TRBV12-3 or TRBV12-4 to TRBJ2-5; no definite D call. V was clipped by 6 bases and J by 7 bases, with 12 bases between them. This CDR3 has 12 amino acids. The CDR3 here is CASRPPVGTQYF. CDR3 DNA sequence: TGTGCCAGCAGACCCCCCGTCGGGACCCAGTACTTC.

The chain joins TRBV4-2 to TRBJ1-2; 9 bases line up with TRBD1. CDR3 length: 15 residues. V shed 4 bases and J 6 bases; nucleotides not matched to a gene: 9. CDR1 LGHNA and CDR2 YNFKEQ come from the germline V gene. CDR3 residues: CASSPKTGGFDGYTF. The CDR3 DNA follows: TGTGCCAGCAGCCCTAAAACAGGGGGCTTCGATGGCTACACCTTC.

The chain recombines TRBV5-1 with TRBJ1-1, with 11 bases fitting TRBD1. V lost 4 bases, J lost 1 base, and 3 bases stayed unmatched. Germline CDR1 SGHRS, CDR2 YFSETQ. This CDR3 has 15 residues. The CDR3 region is CASSDGTGGNTEAFF. The CDR3 DNA sequence: TGCGCCAGCAGCGACGGGACAGGGGGGAACACTGAAGCTTTCTTT. Complete variable domain (other parts from reference TRBV5-1 and TRBJ1-1): KAGVTQTPRYLIKTRGQQVTLSCSPISGHRSVSWYQQTPGQGLQFLFEYFSETQRNKGNFPGRFSGRQFSNSRSEMNVSTLELGDSALYLCASSDGTGGNTEAFFGQGTRLTVV.

CDR3 nucleotides: TGTGCCAGCAGCTTAAATGGGGACAGGGGCGATGGCTACACCTTC. Amino acids: CASSLNGDRGDGYTF. The chain joins TRBV7-3 to TRBJ1-2; 10 bases are shared with TRBD1. There are 15 residues in the CDR3. The ends lost 1 base at V and 6 bases at J; junction bases unmatched: 5. CDR1 is SGHTA, CDR2 FQGTGA, per germline. Variable domain in full (rest from reference TRBV7-3 and TRBJ1-2): GAGVSQTPSNKVTEKGKYVELRCDPISGHTALYWYRQSLGQGPEFLIYFQGTGAADDSGLPNDRFFAVRPEGSVSTLKIQRTERGDSAVYLCASSLNGDRGDGYTFGSGTRLTVV.

This clone came up once. The chain recombines TRBV20-1 with TRBJ2-3; possibly TRBD2 for D (6 bases). CDR1 is DFQATT, CDR2 SNEGSKA, per germline (reference sequence). This CDR3 has 13 amino acids. Between the trimmed V and J ends, which lost 3 bases and 6 bases, there was a span of 13 bases. The CDR3 sequence: CSASGFGGDTQYF. The CDR3 coding sequence is TGCAGTGCTAGTGGTTTTGGGGGGGATACGCAGTATTTT.

This clone was found once. The chain couples TRBV12-3 or TRBV12-4 to TRBJ1-2, with D unclear. The CDR3 runs to 12 residues. V lost 3 bases to trimming and J lost 7 bases, with 9 bases between them. The DNA of the CDR3 is TGTGCCAGCAGTTTGGCAGCGATTGGCTACACCTTC. Protein product: CASSLAAIGYTF.

This rearrangement joins TRBV15 to TRBJ1-6; 8 nucleotides line up with TRBD1. Trimming took 3 bases from V and 5 from J; bases not matched to a gene: 3. Germline CDR1 is LNHNV and CDR2 is YYDKDF (reference sequence). This CDR3 has 15 amino acids. The CDR3 loop reads CATSSARGHNSPLHF. In DNA form, the CDR3 reads TGTGCCACCAGCAGCGCCAGGGGGCATAATTCACCCCTCCACTTT.

This chain joins TRBV12-5 and TRBJ1-6; TRBD1 is a possible D gene (6 bases). The CDR3 runs 14 residues. Germline CDR1 LGHNT, CDR2 FRNRAP. The ends were cut back, 6 bases at V and 4 bases at J, with 10 bases in the middle. The DNA for the CDR3 is TGTGCTAGTGGCGGGACACCATATAATTCACCCCTCCACTTT. Translated, it gives CASGGTPYNSPLHF.

The V call is TRBV7-6, the J call TRBJ2-7; D possibly corresponds to TRBD1 (5 bases). Deletions cut 3 bases from V and 6 bases from J, with 12 bases between. CDR1 and CDR2 (germline): SGHVS, FNYEAQ. The CDR3 sequence is 13 residues long. Here the CDR3 DNA reads TGTGCCAGCAGCTTTCAGGGTCGAGGCGAGCAGTACTTC. Translating it yields CASSFQGRGEQYF.

The rearrangement links TRBV27 to TRBJ2-1, with TRBD1 matching 9 bases. V dropped 5 bases and J dropped 6; count of bases not matched to a gene: 2. Germline V lookup: CDR1 MNHEY, CDR2 SMNVEV (reference sequence). The CDR3 extends over 13 amino acids. The CDR3 is CASSGTGINEQFF. The DNA for the CDR3 is TGTGCCAGCAGTGGGACAGGGATCAATGAGCAGTTCTTC.

This clone was counted a single time. This chain connects TRBV7-8 to TRBJ1-3; D gene uncertain. Per germline, CDR1 SGHVS and CDR2 FQNEAQ. The CDR3 runs 12 residues. V was shortened by 1 base and J by 7 bases, with 5 bases between the two germline ends. DNA for the CDR3: TGTGCCAGCAGCTTAGGTCCGAACACCATATATTTT. Protein product: CASSLGPNTIYF.

The chain is built from TRBV5-5 and TRBJ2-2; 9 bases agree with TRBD1. Germline V gives CDR1 SGHKS, CDR2 YYEKEE (reference sequence). Germline trimming cut 0 bases from V and 3 bases from J; bases unmatched to any gene: 0. The CDR3 length is 15 residues. Here the CDR3 reads CASSLGTGDTGELFF. In DNA, the CDR3 is TGTGCCAGCAGCTTGGGGACAGGGGACACCGGGGAGCTGTTTTTT.

This chain links TRBV19 with TRBJ1-4; 8 nucleotides line up with TRBD1. This CDR3 region has 15 residues. V lost 5 bases to trimming and J lost 5 bases; unmatched junction nucleotides: 7. Germline CDR1 and CDR2: LNHDA and SQIVND (reference sequence). The CDR3 DNA reads TGTGCCAGTAGTTTGCCGGGACAGGAAAATGAAAAACTGTTTTTT. Translated, it gives CASSLPGQENEKLFF.

The genes are TRBV21-1 and TRBJ1-6; the table assigns TRBD1, which was not confirmed against the DNA. TRBV21-1 is shown as a pseudogene. The CDR3 has 14 residues. The CDR3 sequence is CASTDRGRGSPLHF. The DNA for the CDR3 is TGTGCCAGCACGGACAGGGGGCGAGGTTCACCCCTCCACTTT.

This chain connects TRBV7-6 to TRBJ2-7; 7 bases are shared with TRBD1. This CDR3 comprises 12 residues. The germline CDR1 and CDR2 sequences are SGHVS and FNYEAQ. V was pared by 1 base and J by 7 bases, with 1 base of the junction left unmatched. CDR3 protein: CASSLGTGEQYF. The DNA for the CDR3 is TGTGCCAGCAGCTTAGGGACAGGTGAGCAGTACTTC.